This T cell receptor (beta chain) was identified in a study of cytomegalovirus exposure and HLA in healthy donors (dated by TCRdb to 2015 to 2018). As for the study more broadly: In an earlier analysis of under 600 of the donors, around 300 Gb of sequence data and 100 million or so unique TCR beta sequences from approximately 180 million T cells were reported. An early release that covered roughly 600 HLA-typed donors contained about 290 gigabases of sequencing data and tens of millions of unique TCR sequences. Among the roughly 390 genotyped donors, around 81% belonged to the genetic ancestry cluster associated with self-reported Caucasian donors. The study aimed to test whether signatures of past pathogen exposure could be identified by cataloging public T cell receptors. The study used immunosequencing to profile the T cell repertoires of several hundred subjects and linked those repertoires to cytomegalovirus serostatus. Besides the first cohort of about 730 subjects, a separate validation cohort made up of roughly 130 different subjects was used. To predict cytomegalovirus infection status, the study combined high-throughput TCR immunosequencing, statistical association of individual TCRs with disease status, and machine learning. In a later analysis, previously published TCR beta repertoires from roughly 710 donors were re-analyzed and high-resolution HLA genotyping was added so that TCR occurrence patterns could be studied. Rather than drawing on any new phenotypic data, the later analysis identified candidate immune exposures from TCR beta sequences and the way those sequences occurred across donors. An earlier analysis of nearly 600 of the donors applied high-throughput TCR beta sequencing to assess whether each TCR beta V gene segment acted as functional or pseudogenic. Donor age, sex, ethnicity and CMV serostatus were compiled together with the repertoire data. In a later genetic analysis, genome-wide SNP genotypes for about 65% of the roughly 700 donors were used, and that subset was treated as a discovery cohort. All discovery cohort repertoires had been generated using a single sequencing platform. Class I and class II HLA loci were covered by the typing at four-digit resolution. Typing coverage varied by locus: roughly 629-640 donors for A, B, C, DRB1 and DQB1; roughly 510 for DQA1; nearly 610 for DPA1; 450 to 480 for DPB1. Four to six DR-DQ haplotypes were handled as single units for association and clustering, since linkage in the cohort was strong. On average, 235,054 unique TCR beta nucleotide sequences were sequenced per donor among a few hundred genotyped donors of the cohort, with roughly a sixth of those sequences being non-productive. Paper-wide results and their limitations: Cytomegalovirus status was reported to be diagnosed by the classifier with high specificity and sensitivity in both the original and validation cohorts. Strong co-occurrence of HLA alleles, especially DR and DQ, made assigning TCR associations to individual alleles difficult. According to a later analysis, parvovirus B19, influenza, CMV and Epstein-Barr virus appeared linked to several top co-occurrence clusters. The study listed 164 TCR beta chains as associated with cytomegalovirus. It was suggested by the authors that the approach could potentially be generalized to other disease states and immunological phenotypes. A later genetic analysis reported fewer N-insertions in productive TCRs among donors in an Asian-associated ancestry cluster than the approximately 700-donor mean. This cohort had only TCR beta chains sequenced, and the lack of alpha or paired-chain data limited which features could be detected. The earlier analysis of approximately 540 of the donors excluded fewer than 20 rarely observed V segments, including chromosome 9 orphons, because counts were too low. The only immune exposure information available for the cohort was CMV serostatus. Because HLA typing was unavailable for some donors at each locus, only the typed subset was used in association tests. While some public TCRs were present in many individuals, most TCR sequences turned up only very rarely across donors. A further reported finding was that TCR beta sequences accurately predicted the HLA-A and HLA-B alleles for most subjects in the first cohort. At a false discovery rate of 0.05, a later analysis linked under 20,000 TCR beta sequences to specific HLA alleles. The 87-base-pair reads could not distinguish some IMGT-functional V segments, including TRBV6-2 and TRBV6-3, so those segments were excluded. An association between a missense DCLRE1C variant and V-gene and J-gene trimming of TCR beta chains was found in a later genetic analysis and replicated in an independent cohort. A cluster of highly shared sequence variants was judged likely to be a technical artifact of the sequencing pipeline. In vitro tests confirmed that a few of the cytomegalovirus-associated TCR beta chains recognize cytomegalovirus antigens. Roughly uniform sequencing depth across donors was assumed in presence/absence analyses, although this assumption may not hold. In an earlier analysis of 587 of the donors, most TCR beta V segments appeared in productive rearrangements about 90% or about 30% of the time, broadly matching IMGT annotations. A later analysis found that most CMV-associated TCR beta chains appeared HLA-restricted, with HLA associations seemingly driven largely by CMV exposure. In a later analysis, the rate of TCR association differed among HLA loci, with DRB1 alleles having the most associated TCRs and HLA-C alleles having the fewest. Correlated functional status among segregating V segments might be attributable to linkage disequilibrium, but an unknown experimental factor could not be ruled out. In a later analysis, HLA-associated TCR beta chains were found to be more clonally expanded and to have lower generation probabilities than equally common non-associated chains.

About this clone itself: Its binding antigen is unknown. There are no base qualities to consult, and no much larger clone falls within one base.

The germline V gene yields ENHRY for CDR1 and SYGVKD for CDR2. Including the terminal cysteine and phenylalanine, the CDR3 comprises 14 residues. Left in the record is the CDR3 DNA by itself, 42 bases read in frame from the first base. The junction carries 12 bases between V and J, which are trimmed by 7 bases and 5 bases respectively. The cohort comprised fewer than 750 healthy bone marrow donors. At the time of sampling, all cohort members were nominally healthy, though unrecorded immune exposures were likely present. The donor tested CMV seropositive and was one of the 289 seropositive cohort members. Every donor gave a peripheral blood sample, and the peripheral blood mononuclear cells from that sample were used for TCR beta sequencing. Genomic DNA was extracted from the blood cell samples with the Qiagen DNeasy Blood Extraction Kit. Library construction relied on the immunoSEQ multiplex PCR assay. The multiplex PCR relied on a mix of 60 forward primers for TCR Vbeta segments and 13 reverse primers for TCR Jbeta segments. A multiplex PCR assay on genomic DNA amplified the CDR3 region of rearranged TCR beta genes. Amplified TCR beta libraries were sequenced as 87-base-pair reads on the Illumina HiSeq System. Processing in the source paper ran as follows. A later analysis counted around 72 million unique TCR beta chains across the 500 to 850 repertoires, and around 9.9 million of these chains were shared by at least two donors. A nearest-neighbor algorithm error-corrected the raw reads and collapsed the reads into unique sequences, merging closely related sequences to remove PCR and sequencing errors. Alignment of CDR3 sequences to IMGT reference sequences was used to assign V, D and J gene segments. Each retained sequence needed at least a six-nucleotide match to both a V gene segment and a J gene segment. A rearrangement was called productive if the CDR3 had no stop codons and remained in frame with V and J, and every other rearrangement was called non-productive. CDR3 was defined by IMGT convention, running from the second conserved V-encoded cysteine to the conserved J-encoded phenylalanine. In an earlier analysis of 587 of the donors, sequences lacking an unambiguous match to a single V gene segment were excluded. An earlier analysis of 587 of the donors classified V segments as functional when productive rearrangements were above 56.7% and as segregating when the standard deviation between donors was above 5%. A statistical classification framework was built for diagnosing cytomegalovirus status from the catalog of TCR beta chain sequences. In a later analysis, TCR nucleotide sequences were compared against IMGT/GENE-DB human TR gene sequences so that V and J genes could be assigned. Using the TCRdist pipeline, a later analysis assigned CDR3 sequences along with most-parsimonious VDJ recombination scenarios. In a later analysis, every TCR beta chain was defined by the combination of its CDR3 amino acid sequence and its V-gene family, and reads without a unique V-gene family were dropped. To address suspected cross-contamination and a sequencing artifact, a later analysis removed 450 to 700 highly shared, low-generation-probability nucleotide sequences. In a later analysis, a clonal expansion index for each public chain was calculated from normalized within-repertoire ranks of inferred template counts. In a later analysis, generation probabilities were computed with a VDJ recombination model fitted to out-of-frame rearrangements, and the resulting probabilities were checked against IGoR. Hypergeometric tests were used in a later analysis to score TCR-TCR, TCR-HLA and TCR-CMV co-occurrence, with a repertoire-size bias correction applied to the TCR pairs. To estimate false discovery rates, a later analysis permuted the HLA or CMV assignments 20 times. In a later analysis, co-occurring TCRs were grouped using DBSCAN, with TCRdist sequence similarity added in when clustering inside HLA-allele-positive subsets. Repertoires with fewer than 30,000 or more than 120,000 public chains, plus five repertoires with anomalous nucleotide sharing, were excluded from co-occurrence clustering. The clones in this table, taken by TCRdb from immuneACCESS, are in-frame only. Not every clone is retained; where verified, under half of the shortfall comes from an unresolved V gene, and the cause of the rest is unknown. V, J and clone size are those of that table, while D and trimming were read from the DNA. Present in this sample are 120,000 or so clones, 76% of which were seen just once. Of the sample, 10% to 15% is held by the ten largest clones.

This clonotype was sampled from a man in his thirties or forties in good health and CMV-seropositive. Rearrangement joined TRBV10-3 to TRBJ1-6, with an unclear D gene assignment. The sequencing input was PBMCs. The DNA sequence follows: TGTGCCATCAAGGAGGGTCTCGATAATTCACCCCTCCACTTT. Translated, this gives CAIKEGLDNSPLHF.